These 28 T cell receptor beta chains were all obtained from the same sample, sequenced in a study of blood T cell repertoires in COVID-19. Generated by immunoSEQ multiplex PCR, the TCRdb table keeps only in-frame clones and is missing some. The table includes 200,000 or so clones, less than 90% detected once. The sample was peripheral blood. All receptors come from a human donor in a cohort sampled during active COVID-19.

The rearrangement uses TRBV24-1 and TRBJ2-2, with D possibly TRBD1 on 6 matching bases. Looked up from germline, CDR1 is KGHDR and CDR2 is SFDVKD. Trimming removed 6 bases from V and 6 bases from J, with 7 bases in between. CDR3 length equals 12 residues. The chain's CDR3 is CATSTGPGELFF. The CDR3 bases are TGTGCCACCAGTACAGGGCCCGGGGAGCTGTTTTTT.

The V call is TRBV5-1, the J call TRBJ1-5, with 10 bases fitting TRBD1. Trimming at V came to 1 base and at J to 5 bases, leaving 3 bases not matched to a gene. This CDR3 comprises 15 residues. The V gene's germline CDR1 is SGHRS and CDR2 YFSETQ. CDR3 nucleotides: TGCGCCAGCAGCTTGTTGGGGACAGGGGATCAGCCCCAGCATTTT. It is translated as CASSLLGTGDQPQHF. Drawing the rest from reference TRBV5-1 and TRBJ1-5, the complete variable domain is KAGVTQTPRYLIKTRGQQVTLSCSPISGHRSVSWYQQTPGQGLQFLFEYFSETQRNKGNFPGRFSGRQFSNSRSEMNVSTLELGDSALYLCASSLLGTGDQPQHFGDGTRLSIL.

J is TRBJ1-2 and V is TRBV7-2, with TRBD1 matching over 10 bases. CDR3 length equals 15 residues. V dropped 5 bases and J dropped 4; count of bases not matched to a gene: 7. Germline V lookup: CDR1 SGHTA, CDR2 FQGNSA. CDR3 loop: CASSPGQGRTYGYTF. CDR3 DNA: TGTGCCAGCAGCCCGGGACAGGGGCGAACCTATGGCTACACCTTC.

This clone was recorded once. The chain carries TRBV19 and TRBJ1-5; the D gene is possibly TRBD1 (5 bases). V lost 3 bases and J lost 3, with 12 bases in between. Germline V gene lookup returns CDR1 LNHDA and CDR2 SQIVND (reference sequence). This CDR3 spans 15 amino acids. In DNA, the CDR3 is TGTGCCAGTAGTATGGGGCAGGGTGCCAATCAGCCCCAGCATTTT. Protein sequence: CASSMGQGANQPQHF.

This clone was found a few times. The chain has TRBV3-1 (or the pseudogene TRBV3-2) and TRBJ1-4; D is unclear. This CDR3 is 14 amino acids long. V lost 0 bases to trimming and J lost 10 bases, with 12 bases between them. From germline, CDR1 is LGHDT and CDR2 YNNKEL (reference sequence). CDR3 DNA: TGTGCCAGCAGCCAAGATACCCGGTTCGTAAAACTGTTTTTT. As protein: CASSQDTRFVKLFF.

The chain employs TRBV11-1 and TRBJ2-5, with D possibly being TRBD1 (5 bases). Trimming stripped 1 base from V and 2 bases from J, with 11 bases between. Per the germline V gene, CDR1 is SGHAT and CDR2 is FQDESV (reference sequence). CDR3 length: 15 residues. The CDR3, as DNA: TGTGCCAGCAGCTTAGTAAAGACAGATCAAGAGACCCAGTACTTC. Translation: CASSLVKTDQETQYF.

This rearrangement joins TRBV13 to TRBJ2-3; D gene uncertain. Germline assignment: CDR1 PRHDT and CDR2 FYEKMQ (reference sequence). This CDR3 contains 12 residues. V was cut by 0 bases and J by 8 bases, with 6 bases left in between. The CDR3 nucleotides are TGTGCCAGCAGCTTAGGCTACGGTACGCAGTATTTT. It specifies CASSLGYGTQYF.

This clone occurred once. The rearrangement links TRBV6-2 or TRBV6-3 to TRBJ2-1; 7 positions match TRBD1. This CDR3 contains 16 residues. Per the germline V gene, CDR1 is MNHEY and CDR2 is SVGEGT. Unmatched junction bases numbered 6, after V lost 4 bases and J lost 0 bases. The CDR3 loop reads CASSWEPGGSYNEQFF. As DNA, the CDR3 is TGTGCCAGCAGTTGGGAACCAGGGGGCTCCTACAATGAGCAGTTCTTC.

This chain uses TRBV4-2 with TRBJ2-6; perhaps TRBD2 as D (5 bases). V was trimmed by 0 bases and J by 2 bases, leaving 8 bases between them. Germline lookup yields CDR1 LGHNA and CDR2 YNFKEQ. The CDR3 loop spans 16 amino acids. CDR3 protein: CASSQESGAGANVLTF. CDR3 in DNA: TGTGCCAGCAGCCAAGAATCCGGGGCTGGGGCCAACGTCCTGACTTTC.

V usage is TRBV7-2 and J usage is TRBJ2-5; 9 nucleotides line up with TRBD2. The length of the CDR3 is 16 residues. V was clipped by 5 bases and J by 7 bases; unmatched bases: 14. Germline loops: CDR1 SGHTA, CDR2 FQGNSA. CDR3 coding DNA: TGTGCCAGCAGCAAAATTAGCGGGGGTAGTTTCGGGACCCAGTACTTC. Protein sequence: CASSKISGGSFGTQYF.

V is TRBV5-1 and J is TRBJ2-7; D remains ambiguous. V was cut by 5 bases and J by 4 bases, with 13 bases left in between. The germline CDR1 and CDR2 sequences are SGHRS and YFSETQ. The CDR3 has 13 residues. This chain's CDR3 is CASSSPLPYEQYV. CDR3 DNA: TGCGCCAGCAGTTCCCCTCTTCCTTACGAGCAGTACGTC.

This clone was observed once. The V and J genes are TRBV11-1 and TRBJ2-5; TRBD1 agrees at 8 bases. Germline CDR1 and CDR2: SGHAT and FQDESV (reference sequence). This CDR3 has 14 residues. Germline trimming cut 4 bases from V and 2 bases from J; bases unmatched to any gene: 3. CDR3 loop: CASSWTGSQETQYF. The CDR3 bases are TGTGCCAGCAGCTGGACAGGGTCGCAAGAGACCCAGTACTTC.

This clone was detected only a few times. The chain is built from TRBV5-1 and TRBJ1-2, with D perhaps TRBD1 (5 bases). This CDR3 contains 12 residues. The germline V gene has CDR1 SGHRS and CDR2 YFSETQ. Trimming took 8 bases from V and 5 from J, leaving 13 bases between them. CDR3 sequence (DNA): TGCGCCAGTTCTCCTAGGGGTTATGGCTACACCTTC. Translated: CASSPRGYGYTF.

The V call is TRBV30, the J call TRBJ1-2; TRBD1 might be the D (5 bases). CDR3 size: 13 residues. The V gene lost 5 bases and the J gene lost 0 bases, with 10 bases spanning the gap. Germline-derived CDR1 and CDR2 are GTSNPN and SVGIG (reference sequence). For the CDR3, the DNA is TGTGCCTGGCAGGGTTTAGCTAACTATGGCTACACCTTC. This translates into CAWQGLANYGYTF.

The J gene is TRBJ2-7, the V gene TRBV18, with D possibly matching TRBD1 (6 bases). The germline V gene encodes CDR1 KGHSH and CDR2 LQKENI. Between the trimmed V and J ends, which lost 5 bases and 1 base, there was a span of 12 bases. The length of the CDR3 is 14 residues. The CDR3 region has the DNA TGTGCCAGCTCAGCGCTTGGACAGTCCTACGAGCAGTACTTC. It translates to CASSALGQSYEQYF.

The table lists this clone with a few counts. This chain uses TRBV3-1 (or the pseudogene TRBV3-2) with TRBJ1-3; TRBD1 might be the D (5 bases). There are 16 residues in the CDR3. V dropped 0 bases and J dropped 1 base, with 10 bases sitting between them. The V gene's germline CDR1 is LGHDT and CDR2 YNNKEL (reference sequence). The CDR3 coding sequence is TGTGCCAGCAGCCAAGAGAACAGGCTTTCTGGAAACACCATATATTTT. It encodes CASSQENRLSGNTIYF.

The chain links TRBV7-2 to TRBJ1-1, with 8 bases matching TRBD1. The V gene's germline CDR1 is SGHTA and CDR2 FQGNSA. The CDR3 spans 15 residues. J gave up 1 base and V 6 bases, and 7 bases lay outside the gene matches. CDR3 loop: CASSRTGRRNTEAFF. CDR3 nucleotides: TGTGCCAGCAGTCGGACAGGGCGGAGGAACACTGAAGCTTTCTTT.

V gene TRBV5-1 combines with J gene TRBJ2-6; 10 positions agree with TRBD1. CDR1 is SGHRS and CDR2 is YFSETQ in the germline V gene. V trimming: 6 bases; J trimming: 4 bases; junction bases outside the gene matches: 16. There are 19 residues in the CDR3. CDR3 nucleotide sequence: TGCGCCAGCAACCTAGGAGCCGGGACAGGGGTGAAAGGGGCCAACGTCCTGACTTTC. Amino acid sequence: CASNLGAGTGVKGANVLTF.

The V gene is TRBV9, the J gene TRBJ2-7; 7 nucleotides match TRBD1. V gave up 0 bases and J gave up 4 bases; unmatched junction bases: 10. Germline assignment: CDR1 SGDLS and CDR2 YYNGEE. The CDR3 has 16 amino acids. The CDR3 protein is CASSVATGDSSYEQYF. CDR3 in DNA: TGTGCCAGCAGCGTAGCTACTGGGGACAGCAGTTACGAGCAGTACTTC.

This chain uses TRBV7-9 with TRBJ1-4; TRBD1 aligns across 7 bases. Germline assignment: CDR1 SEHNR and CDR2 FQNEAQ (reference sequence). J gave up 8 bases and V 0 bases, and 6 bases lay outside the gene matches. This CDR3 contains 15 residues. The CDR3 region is CASSLATTGSEKLFF. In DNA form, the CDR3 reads TGTGCCAGCAGCTTAGCCACGACAGGGAGCGAAAAACTGTTTTTT.

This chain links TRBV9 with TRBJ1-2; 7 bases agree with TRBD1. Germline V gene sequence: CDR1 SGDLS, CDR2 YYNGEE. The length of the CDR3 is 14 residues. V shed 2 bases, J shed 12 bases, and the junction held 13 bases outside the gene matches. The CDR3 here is CASSVDSGTDAHTF. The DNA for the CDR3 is TGTGCCAGCAGCGTCGATTCCGGGACAGACGCTCACACCTTC.

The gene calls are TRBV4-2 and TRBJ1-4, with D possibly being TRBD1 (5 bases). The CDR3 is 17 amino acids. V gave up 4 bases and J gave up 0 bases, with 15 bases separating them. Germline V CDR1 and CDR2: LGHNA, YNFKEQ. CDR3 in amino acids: CASSPLGQPSTNEKLFF. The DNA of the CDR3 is TGTGCCAGCAGCCCCCTGGGGCAGCCATCAACTAATGAAAAACTGTTTTTT.

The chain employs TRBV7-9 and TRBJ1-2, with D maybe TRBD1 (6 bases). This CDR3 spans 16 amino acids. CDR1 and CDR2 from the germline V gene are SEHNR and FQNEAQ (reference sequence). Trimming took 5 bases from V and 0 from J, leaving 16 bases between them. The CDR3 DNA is TGTGCCAGCAGCCCCATAGGACAGAGGGCTAACTATGGCTACACCTTC. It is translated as CASSPIGQRANYGYTF.

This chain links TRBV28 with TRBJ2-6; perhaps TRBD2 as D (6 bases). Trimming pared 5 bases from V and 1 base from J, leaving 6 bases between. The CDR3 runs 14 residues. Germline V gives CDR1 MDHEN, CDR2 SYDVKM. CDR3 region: CASSGTSGANVLTF. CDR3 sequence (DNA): TGTGCCAGCAGTGGGACTTCTGGGGCCAACGTCCTGACTTTC.

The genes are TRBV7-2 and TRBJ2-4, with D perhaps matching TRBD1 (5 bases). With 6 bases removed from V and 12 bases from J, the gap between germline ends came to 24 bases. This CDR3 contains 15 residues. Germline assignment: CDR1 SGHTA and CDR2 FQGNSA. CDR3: CASSAGHTSTATQYF. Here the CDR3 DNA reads TGTGCCAGCAGTGCAGGACACACCTCGACGGCGACTCAGTACTTC.

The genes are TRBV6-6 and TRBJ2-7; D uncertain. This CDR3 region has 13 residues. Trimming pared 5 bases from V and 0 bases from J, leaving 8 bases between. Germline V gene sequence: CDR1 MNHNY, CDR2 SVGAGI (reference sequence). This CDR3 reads CASSPQSSYEQYV. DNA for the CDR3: TGTGCCAGCAGTCCACAGAGCTCCTACGAGCAGTACGTC.

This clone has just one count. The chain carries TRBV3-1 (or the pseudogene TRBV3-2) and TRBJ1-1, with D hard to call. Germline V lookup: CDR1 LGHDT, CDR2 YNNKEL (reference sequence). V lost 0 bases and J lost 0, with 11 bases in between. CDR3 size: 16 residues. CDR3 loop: CASSQDIAGVNTEAFF. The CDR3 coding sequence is TGTGCCAGCAGCCAAGATATTGCGGGAGTGAACACTGAAGCTTTCTTT.

CDR3 DNA: TGTGCCAGCAGAGCTCTAACGCATCTACGGGATGAGCAGTTCTTC. Translating it yields CASRALTHLRDEQFF. The V gene is TRBV3-1 (or the pseudogene TRBV3-2), the J gene TRBJ2-1; D gene unclear. V lost 6 bases to trimming and J lost 8 bases, with 20 bases between them. CDR3 length: 15 amino acids. The germline CDR1 and CDR2 sequences are LGHDT and YNNKEL (reference sequence).